The subject of this entry is one TCR beta chain. RNA fractions of 10%, 30% or 50% and roughly 19,000 to 1,000,000 sorted cells were the source of naive CD8 libraries. This record comes from a study of molecular identifiers for immune sequencing clone quantification. The germline V and J ends were trimmed by 5 bases and 8 bases, with 13 bases remaining between them. In germline, CDR1 is SEHNR, CDR2 FQNEAQ (reference sequence). The CDR3 is 13 amino acids. TCRdb analysed the PCR reads with MiXCR anew, one entry per CDR3 protein. The repertoire includes 460,000 or so distinct CDR3 sequences, roughly 24% of them detected once, and approximately 0.76% sits in the top ten.

The source of this sequence is a human donor in good health. Some libraries in this study had Jurkat cell RNA spiked in. The material sequenced was naive CD8+ T cells from blood, with Jurkat cell RNA spiked in. Documented subset: FACS-sorted CD8+CD4-CCR7+CD45RA+ naive T cells. The chain recombines TRBV7-9 with TRBJ2-1; possible D gene TRBD1, 5 bases. For the CDR3, the DNA is TGTGCCAGCAGCCCAGGGTTAGAGGATGAGCAGTTCTTC. Protein sequence: CASSPGLEDEQFF.